This is a list of T cell receptor beta chains from one sample in a study of OX40 agonist ivuxolimab in advanced cancers. The table came from immunoSEQ multiplex PCR; TCRdb's copy has only in-frame clones and leaves some out. Of approximately 2,200 clones listed, around 85% are singletons. Specimen: CD4+ or CD8+ T cells sorted from blood, collected in a trial of the OX40 agonist ivuxolimab. These receptors all stem from an adult with an advanced solid tumor such as melanoma, head and neck, liver or kidney cancer. Both conserved end residues are part of each CDR3. The order of the fields is J gene, D gene, clone size, V gene, CDR3 protein, CDR3 DNA. The D gene is left open where the match is weak. Only some rows state a clone size, as once, few, many or a class for expanded clones.

>TRBJ2-3|NA|NA|TRBV7-8
CASRVDRGGSNTQYF
TGTGCCAGCAGGGTCGACAGGGGAGGGAGTAATACGCAGTATTTT
>TRBJ2-7|TRBD2|NA|TRBV7-6
CAISHLAGDSYEQYF
TGTGCCATTTCTCACTTAGCGGGGGACTCCTACGAGCAGTACTTC
>TRBJ1-3|NA|NA|TRBV9
CASSVAGSGNTIYF
TGTGCCAGCAGCGTAGCGGGATCTGGAAACACCATATATTTT
>TRBJ2-1|NA|NA|TRBV4-1
CASSQPGSYEQFF
TGCGCCAGCAGCCAACCGGGTAGCTATGAGCAGTTCTTC
>TRBJ1-2|NA|NA|TRBV9
CASSVNPVLGYEDSGYTF
TGTGCCAGCAGCGTAAACCCCGTTTTGGGGTACGAGGACTCTGGCTACACCTTC
>TRBJ2-3|NA|NA|TRBV29-1
CSTRDLRRDTQYF
TGCAGCACAAGGGACCTGCGGAGAGATACGCAGTATTTT
>TRBJ2-3|TRBD1|NA|TRBV7-9
CASSEKIQTGQGARDTQYF
TGTGCCAGCAGCGAGAAAATTCAGACGGGACAGGGGGCCAGAGATACGCAGTATTTT
>TRBJ1-1|NA|few|TRBV27
CASSLDGWATGAFF
TGTGCCAGCAGTCTTGATGGTTGGGCGACTGGGGCTTTCTTT
>TRBJ2-7|NA|NA|TRBV27
CASSFSQGGEQYF
TGTGCCAGCAGTTTCAGTCAGGGAGGCGAGCAGTACTTC
>TRBJ2-5|TRBD1|NA|TRBV5-1
CASSLTTGTGADETQYF
TGCGCCAGCAGCTTGACCACCGGGACAGGGGCGGATGAGACCCAGTACTTC
>TRBJ1-1|NA|NA|TRBV5-4
CAFGLNTEAFF
TGTGCCTTTGGGCTGAACACTGAAGCTTTCTTT
>TRBJ2-5|NA|NA|TRBV9
CASSVAGTSRETQYF
TGTGCCAGCAGCGTAGCGGGTACGAGTAGGGAGACCCAGTACTTC
>TRBJ2-7|TRBD1|NA|TRBV6-1
CASSEAGTGIHEQYF
TGTGCCAGCAGTGAAGCAGGGACAGGGATACACGAGCAGTACTTC
>TRBJ2-3|TRBD1|NA|TRBV7-9
CASSAPLRDRPDTDTQYF
TGTGCCAGCAGCGCACCACTCAGGGACAGGCCTGACACAGATACGCAGTATTTT
>TRBJ2-2|TRBD1|once|TRBV7-8
CASSRDRNPTGELFF
TGTGCCAGCAGCCGGGACAGGAACCCAACCGGGGAGCTGTTTTTT
>TRBJ2-3|NA|NA|TRBV4-1
CASSQVVGTDTQYF
TGCGCCAGCAGCCAAGTGGTGGGCACAGATACGCAGTATTTT
>TRBJ1-3|NA|NA|TRBV6-5
CASSVQGLSGNTIYF
TGTGCCAGCAGTGTACAGGGACTCTCTGGAAACACCATATATTTT
>TRBJ1-2|NA|few|TRBV4-1
CASSQGLSYGYTF
TGCGCCAGCAGCCAGGGACTGAGCTATGGCTACACCTTC